Reported below is one T cell receptor beta chain. This sample is part of a study of control samples from healthy donors and cancer patients. Trimming took 1 base from V and 0 from J, leaving 8 bases between them. Germline V lookup: CDR1 LNHNV, CDR2 YYDKDF (reference sequence). This CDR3 has 15 residues. Data came from immunoSEQ multiplex PCR; TCRdb stores just in-frame clones and leaves some out. The top ten clones hold roughly 1.7% of a sample with approximately 150,000 clones, around 88% of them seen once. The rearrangement joins TRBV15 to TRBJ2-3; D might be TRBD1 (5 bases). The clonotype comes from a man aged 18 to 30 in good health. The sequencing input was blood. The CDR3 bases are TGTGCCACCAGCAGAGGGAGACAGAGCACAGATACGCAGTATTTT. Translating it yields CATSRGRQSTDTQYF. Together with reference TRBV15 and TRBJ2-3, the CDR3 gives the full variable domain: DAMVIQNPRYQVTQFGKPVTLSCSQTLNHNVMYWYQQKSSQAPKLLFHYYDKDFNNEADTPDNFQSRRPNTSFCFLDIRSPGLGDTAMYLCATSRGRQSTDTQYFGPGTRLTVL.